These T cell receptor beta chains were read from a single sample in a study of sequential checkpoint blockade in melanoma. The repertoire was sequenced with immunoSEQ multiplex PCR; TCRdb's copy has only in-frame clones and lacks some. The table has 15,000 to 20,000 clones, 26% seen once. Sequencing used tumor tissue (inferred from file names), obtained from a patient given nivolumab and ipilimumab in sequence. These receptors were obtained from a human donor with melanoma. Both conserved end residues are part of each CDR3. The D gene is left open where the match is weak. The listing skips clone size in some rows; elsewhere it reads once, few, many or a size class.

NA,TRBJ2-7,TRBV28,few,CASSPSPSKDEQYF,TGTGCCAGCAGCCCATCTCCTTCGAAGGACGAGCAGTACTTC
NA,TRBJ2-5,TRBV11-3,many,CASRVAGGQETQYF,TGTGCCAGCAGAGTTGCTGGGGGGCAAGAGACCCAGTACTTC
TRBD1,TRBJ1-5,TRBV11-3,NA,CASSMDRGRGNQPQHF,TGTGCCAGCAGCATGGACAGGGGGCGAGGCAATCAGCCCCAGCATTTT
NA,TRBJ2-1,TRBV19,few,CASSRTQGIKEGTQFF,TGTGCCAGTAGCAGAACCCAGGGCATAAAGGAGGGAACGCAGTTCTTC
NA,TRBJ1-1,TRBV11-3,many,CASLRLLLNTEAFF,TGTGCCAGCTTACGTTTGTTACTGAACACTGAAGCTTTCTTT
NA,TRBJ1-5,TRBV9,NA,CASSVGSPNLSNQPQHF,TGTGCCAGCAGCGTGGGGTCGCCAAACCTTAGCAATCAGCCCCAGCATTTT
NA,TRBJ1-2,TRBV9,many,CASSEEGNGYTF,TGTGCCAGCAGTGAAGAGGGGAATGGCTACACCTTC
TRBD2,TRBJ2-1,TRBV11-3,NA,CASRQTSGGTEQFF,TGTGCCAGCAGACAGACTAGCGGGGGGACTGAGCAGTTCTTC
NA,TRBJ1-1,TRBV7-1,few,CASSRTEIHEAFF,TGTGCCAGCAGCCGGACAGAGATACATGAAGCTTTCTTT
NA,TRBJ2-5,TRBV6-8,few,CASSYGGYQETQYF,TGTGCCAGCAGTTACGGAGGGTACCAAGAGACCCAGTACTTC
NA,TRBJ2-3,TRBV11-3,many,CASSLGGTNTDTQYF,TGTGCCAGCAGCCTTGGCGGGACCAACACAGATACGCAGTATTTT
NA,TRBJ1-2,TRBV25-1,NA,CASSEQGTNLNYGYTF,TGTGCCAGCAGTGAACAGGGTACTAACCTTAACTATGGCTACACCTTC
TRBD1,TRBJ1-5,TRBV6-8,few,CASSSDRGGLRGNQPQHF,TGTGCCAGCAGTTCGGACAGGGGGGGTTTAAGGGGCAATCAGCCCCAGCATTTT
TRBD1,TRBJ1-5,TRBV28,NA,CASSPRTGLSNQPQHF,TGTGCCAGCAGTCCGCGGACAGGTCTGAGCAATCAGCCCCAGCATTTT
TRBD2,TRBJ2-5,TRBV25-1,NA,CASSGRGGPGTQYF,TGTGCCAGCAGCGGTCGGGGGGGCCCAGGGACCCAGTACTTC
NA,TRBJ1-3,TRBV6-8,NA,CASSYGGGRNTIYF,TGTGCCAGCAGTTACGGAGGGGGAAGAAACACCATATATTTT
NA,TRBJ1-2,TRBV18,once,CASSPDRRDYTF,TGTGCCAGCTCACCAGACAGGCGGGACTACACCTTC
TRBD1,TRBJ2-5,TRBV6-8,few,CASSQDRGRGETQYF,TGTGCCAGCAGTCAGGACAGGGGGCGAGGAGAGACCCAGTACTTC
TRBD2,TRBJ2-3,TRBV6-7,few,CASRALAGVIDTQYF,TGTGCCAGCAGAGCCCTAGCGGGAGTCATAGATACGCAGTATTTT
NA,TRBJ2-7,TRBV30,few,CAWRGGPSYEQYF,TGTGCCTGGCGAGGGGGGCCCTCCTACGAGCAGTACTTC
TRBD2,TRBJ2-1,TRBV9,few,CASSDSGGVDEQFF,TGTGCCAGCAGCGATAGCGGGGGGGTGGATGAGCAGTTCTTC
NA,TRBJ1-1,TRBV11-3,NA,CASSLEGYGNTEAFF,TGTGCCAGCAGCTTAGAAGGATACGGGAACACTGAAGCTTTCTTT